A selection of T cell receptor beta chains follows, all from one sample in a study of CD8 T cells in Susac syndrome. TCRdb re-called the immunoSEQ multiplex PCR reads with MiXCR, one entry per CDR3 protein. The sample shows 130,000 or so distinct CDR3 sequences, roughly 94% of them seen only once. Sequences were obtained from CD4+ T cells from PBMCs. These receptor sequences come from a human donor in good health. The CDR3 runs from the conserved cysteine through the conserved F or W. The order of the fields is clone size, D gene, J gene, V gene, CDR3 protein, CDR3 DNA. A D gene is named only where the DNA matches it firmly. Size tells how often a clone was seen (once, few, many) or the class of an expanded clone, and some rows leave it out.

abundance: NA; d_gene: NA; j_gene: TRBJ1-5; v_gene: TRBV2; CDR3aa: CATGDNQPQHF; CDR3nt: TGTGCCACAGGGGACAATCAGCCCCAGCATTTT
abundance: NA; d_gene: TRBD2; j_gene: TRBJ2-1; v_gene: TRBV6-5; CDR3aa: CASRGSGTTFF; CDR3nt: TGTGCCAGCAGGGGTAGCGGGACGACGTTCTTC
abundance: NA; d_gene: NA; j_gene: TRBJ1-2; v_gene: TRBV3-1; CDR3aa: CASSQLVGAGYTF; CDR3nt: TGTGCCAGCAGCCAATTAGTGGGCGCGGGCTACACCTTC
abundance: NA; d_gene: TRBD1; j_gene: TRBJ2-5; v_gene: TRBV20-1; CDR3aa: CSAREDRGRKTQYF; CDR3nt: TGCAGTGCTAGGGAAGACAGGGGGAGGAAGACCCAGTACTTC
abundance: NA; d_gene: NA; j_gene: TRBJ2-7; v_gene: TRBV28; CDR3aa: CASSLLQGGYSYEQYF; CDR3nt: TGTGCCAGCAGTTTGTTACAAGGAGGCTATTCCTACGAGCAGTACTTC
abundance: NA; d_gene: NA; j_gene: TRBJ2-2; v_gene: TRBV25-1; CDR3aa: CASSVKHTGELFF; CDR3nt: TGTGCCAGCAGTGTCAAGCACACCGGGGAGCTGTTTTTT
abundance: NA; d_gene: NA; j_gene: TRBJ1-5; v_gene: TRBV28; CDR3aa: CASSLMVVNQPQHF; CDR3nt: TGTGCCAGCAGTTTAATGGTTGTTAATCAGCCCCAGCATTTT
abundance: NA; d_gene: NA; j_gene: TRBJ1-1; v_gene: TRBV27; CDR3aa: CASSPRWGTNTEAFF; CDR3nt: TGTGCCAGCAGCCCCCGGTGGGGGACGAACACTGAAGCTTTCTTT
abundance: NA; d_gene: NA; j_gene: TRBJ2-5; v_gene: TRBV30; CDR3aa: CAWSGTQETQYF; CDR3nt: TGTGCCTGGAGTGGGACCCAAGAGACCCAGTACTTC
abundance: NA; d_gene: NA; j_gene: TRBJ2-7; v_gene: TRBV3-1; CDR3aa: CASSASHEQYF; CDR3nt: TGTGCCAGCAGCGCTAGTCACGAGCAGTACTTC
abundance: NA; d_gene: NA; j_gene: TRBJ2-5; v_gene: TRBV15; CDR3aa: CATSRDSSGQETQYF; CDR3nt: TGTGCCACCAGCAGAGATTCCTCAGGCCAAGAGACCCAGTACTTC
abundance: NA; d_gene: TRBD2; j_gene: TRBJ2-6; v_gene: TRBV12-3/TRBV12-4; CDR3aa: CASRERGRSSGANVLTF; CDR3nt: TGTGCCAGCAGAGAGCGGGGTCGCTCCTCTGGGGCCAACGTCCTGACTTTC
abundance: NA; d_gene: NA; j_gene: TRBJ1-2; v_gene: TRBV30; CDR3aa: CAWSPTRWGGYTF; CDR3nt: TGTGCCTGGAGTCCGACCAGGTGGGGAGGCTACACCTTC
abundance: NA; d_gene: TRBD1; j_gene: TRBJ2-7; v_gene: TRBV18; CDR3aa: CASSAGTGFFEQYF; CDR3nt: TGTGCCAGCTCCGCCGGGACAGGGTTCTTCGAGCAGTACTTC
abundance: NA; d_gene: TRBD2; j_gene: TRBJ2-1; v_gene: TRBV5-1; CDR3aa: CASSHTTSGRYNEQFF; CDR3nt: TGCGCCAGCAGCCATACGACTAGCGGGAGGTACAATGAGCAGTTCTTC
abundance: NA; d_gene: TRBD1; j_gene: TRBJ2-3; v_gene: TRBV27; CDR3aa: CASRGGADTQYF; CDR3nt: TGTGCCAGCCGAGGGGGCGCAGATACGCAGTATTTT
abundance: NA; d_gene: TRBD2; j_gene: TRBJ2-1; v_gene: TRBV19; CDR3aa: CASSIRGEGGEQFF; CDR3nt: TGTGCCAGTAGTATTCGGGGGGAGGGCGGTGAGCAGTTCTTC
abundance: NA; d_gene: NA; j_gene: TRBJ2-7; v_gene: TRBV29-1; CDR3aa: CSVDVNSDYEQYF; CDR3nt: TGCAGCGTTGACGTGAACAGCGACTACGAGCAGTACTTC
abundance: NA; d_gene: TRBD1; j_gene: TRBJ2-5; v_gene: TRBV24-1; CDR3aa: CATSDLTAGGLIRKETQYF; CDR3nt: TGTGCCACCAGTGATTTGACGGCAGGGGGCCTTATTCGGAAAGAGACCCAGTACTTC
abundance: NA; d_gene: TRBD2; j_gene: TRBJ2-3; v_gene: TRBV7-3; CDR3aa: CASSLTSGSRDTQYF; CDR3nt: TGTGCCAGCAGCCTGACTAGCGGGAGTCGAGATACGCAGTATTTT
abundance: NA; d_gene: NA; j_gene: TRBJ1-1; v_gene: TRBV20-1; CDR3aa: CSARDRRQGGPEAFF; CDR3nt: TGCAGTGCTAGAGATAGGAGGCAGGGAGGGCCTGAAGCTTTCTTT
abundance: NA; d_gene: NA; j_gene: TRBJ2-4; v_gene: TRBV19; CDR3aa: CASSTGRTFGNIQYF; CDR3nt: TGTGCCAGTAGTACCGGCCGGACCTTCGGAAACATTCAGTACTTC
abundance: NA; d_gene: NA; j_gene: TRBJ1-1; v_gene: TRBV9; CDR3aa: CASSRGGLTAGTEAFF; CDR3nt: TGTGCCAGCAGCAGGGGGGGCCTTACGGCGGGCACTGAAGCTTTCTTT
abundance: NA; d_gene: NA; j_gene: TRBJ2-2; v_gene: TRBV27; CDR3aa: CASSLGTPTGELFF; CDR3nt: TGTGCCAGCAGTTTGGGGACGCCCACCGGGGAGCTGTTTTTT
abundance: NA; d_gene: TRBD2; j_gene: TRBJ2-2; v_gene: TRBV18; CDR3aa: CASSIEASGNTGELFF; CDR3nt: TGTGCCAGCTCAATAGAGGCTAGCGGGAACACCGGGGAGCTGTTTTTT
abundance: once; d_gene: NA; j_gene: TRBJ2-7; v_gene: TRBV5-1; CDR3aa: CASSGFLAYEQYF; CDR3nt: TGCGCCAGCAGCGGATTTCTAGCCTACGAGCAGTACTTC
abundance: NA; d_gene: NA; j_gene: TRBJ2-1; v_gene: TRBV9; CDR3aa: CASSVVAGGNEQFF; CDR3nt: TGTGCCAGCAGCGTAGTTGCGGGCGGCAATGAGCAGTTCTTC
abundance: NA; d_gene: NA; j_gene: TRBJ2-3; v_gene: TRBV19; CDR3aa: CASSPRLSRNTDTQYF; CDR3nt: TGTGCCAGTAGTCCCCGGTTGTCTCGGAACACAGATACGCAGTATTTT
abundance: few; d_gene: NA; j_gene: TRBJ2-4; v_gene: TRBV4-1; CDR3aa: CASSPGGPKNIQYF; CDR3nt: TGCGCCAGCAGCCCCGGGGGGCCCAAAAACATTCAGTACTTC
abundance: NA; d_gene: NA; j_gene: TRBJ2-2; v_gene: TRBV7-9; CDR3aa: CASSLVPDLGELFF; CDR3nt: TGTGCCAGCAGCTTAGTCCCGGACTTGGGGGAGCTGTTTTTT
abundance: NA; d_gene: NA; j_gene: TRBJ2-1; v_gene: TRBV6-6; CDR3aa: CASSPQGGPYNEQFF; CDR3nt: TGTGCCAGCAGCCCTCAGGGGGGGCCCTACAATGAGCAGTTCTTC
abundance: once; d_gene: NA; j_gene: TRBJ2-6; v_gene: TRBV18; CDR3aa: CASSPPYSGANVLTF; CDR3nt: TGTGCCAGCTCACCACCGTACTCTGGGGCCAACGTCCTGACTTTC
abundance: NA; d_gene: TRBD2; j_gene: TRBJ2-7; v_gene: TRBV2; CDR3aa: CAIPGGGGQYF; CDR3nt: TGTGCCATCCCGGGGGGAGGAGGGCAGTACTTC
abundance: NA; d_gene: NA; j_gene: TRBJ1-2; v_gene: TRBV7-2; CDR3aa: CASSSRPGGHYGYTF; CDR3nt: TGTGCCAGCAGCTCCCGCCCAGGCGGGCACTATGGCTACACCTTC
abundance: NA; d_gene: NA; j_gene: TRBJ2-1; v_gene: TRBV7-2; CDR3aa: CASSRWVGSSYNEQFF; CDR3nt: TGTGCCAGCAGTCGGTGGGTCGGGAGCTCCTACAATGAGCAGTTCTTC
abundance: NA; d_gene: NA; j_gene: TRBJ1-1; v_gene: TRBV28; CDR3aa: CASRPPDGYTEAFF; CDR3nt: TGTGCCAGCCGTCCCCCGGACGGTTACACTGAAGCTTTCTTT
abundance: once; d_gene: NA; j_gene: TRBJ2-3; v_gene: TRBV2; CDR3aa: CASSDLAADTQYF; CDR3nt: TGTGCCAGCAGTGACTTAGCGGCAGATACGCAGTATTTT
abundance: NA; d_gene: TRBD2; j_gene: TRBJ2-1; v_gene: TRBV6-2/TRBV6-3; CDR3aa: CASSPSGRALFF; CDR3nt: TGTGCCAGCAGCCCAAGCGGGAGGGCCTTGTTCTTC
abundance: NA; d_gene: NA; j_gene: TRBJ2-7; v_gene: TRBV6-5; CDR3aa: CASTPSLGDGPSF; CDR3nt: TGTGCCAGCACCCCCTCCCTCGGGGACGGACCCTCATTC
abundance: once; d_gene: NA; j_gene: TRBJ2-3; v_gene: TRBV5-4; CDR3aa: CASSFTGFGTDTQYF; CDR3nt: TGTGCCAGCAGCTTCACAGGGTTCGGCACAGATACGCAGTATTTT
abundance: NA; d_gene: TRBD2; j_gene: TRBJ2-3; v_gene: TRBV2; CDR3aa: CASTVGLADTDTQYF; CDR3nt: TGTGCCAGCACCGTCGGACTAGCGGACACAGATACGCAGTATTTT
abundance: NA; d_gene: NA; j_gene: TRBJ2-3; v_gene: TRBV6-2/TRBV6-3; CDR3aa: CATRSLRDTSISTDTQYF; CDR3nt: TGTGCCACCAGGAGCCTCCGGGACACATCTATTAGCACAGATACGCAGTATTTT
abundance: NA; d_gene: NA; j_gene: TRBJ2-7; v_gene: TRBV7-9; CDR3aa: CASSPRAGRSYEQYF; CDR3nt: TGTGCCAGCAGCCCGCGGGCAGGCCGCTCCTACGAGCAGTACTTC
abundance: NA; d_gene: TRBD2; j_gene: TRBJ2-1; v_gene: TRBV29-1; CDR3aa: CSVGRSSGTSGEQFF; CDR3nt: TGCAGCGTTGGCCGATCTAGCGGGACTTCCGGTGAGCAGTTCTTC
abundance: NA; d_gene: TRBD1; j_gene: TRBJ2-5; v_gene: TRBV15; CDR3aa: CANSRADRGSQETQYF; CDR3nt: TGTGCCAACAGCAGAGCCGACAGGGGTTCCCAGGAGACCCAGTACTTC
abundance: NA; d_gene: NA; j_gene: TRBJ2-5; v_gene: TRBV29-1; CDR3aa: CSVETLPGKETQYF; CDR3nt: TGCAGCGTTGAAACTCTCCCCGGAAAGGAGACCCAGTACTTC
abundance: NA; d_gene: NA; j_gene: TRBJ1-1; v_gene: TRBV10-3; CDR3aa: CAITTDREGEAFF; CDR3nt: TGTGCCATCACCACTGACCGGGAGGGTGAAGCTTTCTTT
abundance: NA; d_gene: TRBD1; j_gene: TRBJ1-1; v_gene: TRBV30; CDR3aa: CAWSSQGAGGAFF; CDR3nt: TGTGCCTGGAGTTCACAGGGGGCCGGGGGAGCTTTCTTT
abundance: NA; d_gene: NA; j_gene: TRBJ2-6; v_gene: TRBV3-1; CDR3aa: CASNGGAGANVLTF; CDR3nt: TGTGCCAGCAACGGGGGTGCTGGGGCCAACGTCCTGACTTTC
abundance: NA; d_gene: NA; j_gene: TRBJ1-2; v_gene: TRBV3-1; CDR3aa: CASSPSGTPNYGYTF; CDR3nt: TGTGCCAGCAGCCCATCCGGGACCCCTAACTATGGCTACACCTTC
abundance: once; d_gene: TRBD1; j_gene: TRBJ2-3; v_gene: TRBV11-2; CDR3aa: CASSNRRGQGRTDTQYF; CDR3nt: TGTGCCAGCAGTAATAGGCGGGGACAGGGTCGCACAGATACGCAGTATTTT
abundance: NA; d_gene: TRBD2; j_gene: TRBJ2-1; v_gene: TRBV5-1; CDR3aa: CASRPQLAGGNNEQFF; CDR3nt: TGCGCCAGCAGACCTCAACTAGCGGGAGGGAACAATGAGCAGTTCTTC
abundance: NA; d_gene: NA; j_gene: TRBJ1-1; v_gene: TRBV7-9; CDR3aa: CASSPTRVVTTEAFF; CDR3nt: TGTGCCAGCAGCCCAACCCGGGTGGTAACCACTGAAGCTTTCTTT
abundance: NA; d_gene: NA; j_gene: TRBJ1-2; v_gene: TRBV30; CDR3aa: CAWSLTVELLRGYTF; CDR3nt: TGTGCCTGGAGTTTGACAGTTGAACTTCTGAGGGGCTACACCTTC
abundance: NA; d_gene: NA; j_gene: TRBJ2-3; v_gene: TRBV19; CDR3aa: CASSTQWVTSTDTQYF; CDR3nt: TGTGCCAGTAGTACCCAATGGGTGACTAGCACAGATACGCAGTATTTT
abundance: NA; d_gene: TRBD1; j_gene: TRBJ2-7; v_gene: TRBV7-9; CDR3aa: CASSIQGFSYEQYF; CDR3nt: TGTGCCAGCAGCATACAGGGGTTTTCCTACGAGCAGTACTTC
abundance: once; d_gene: NA; j_gene: TRBJ2-4; v_gene: TRBV3-1; CDR3aa: CASSQVPGKENIQYF; CDR3nt: TGTGCCAGCAGCCAAGTCCCGGGGAAAGAAAACATTCAGTACTTC